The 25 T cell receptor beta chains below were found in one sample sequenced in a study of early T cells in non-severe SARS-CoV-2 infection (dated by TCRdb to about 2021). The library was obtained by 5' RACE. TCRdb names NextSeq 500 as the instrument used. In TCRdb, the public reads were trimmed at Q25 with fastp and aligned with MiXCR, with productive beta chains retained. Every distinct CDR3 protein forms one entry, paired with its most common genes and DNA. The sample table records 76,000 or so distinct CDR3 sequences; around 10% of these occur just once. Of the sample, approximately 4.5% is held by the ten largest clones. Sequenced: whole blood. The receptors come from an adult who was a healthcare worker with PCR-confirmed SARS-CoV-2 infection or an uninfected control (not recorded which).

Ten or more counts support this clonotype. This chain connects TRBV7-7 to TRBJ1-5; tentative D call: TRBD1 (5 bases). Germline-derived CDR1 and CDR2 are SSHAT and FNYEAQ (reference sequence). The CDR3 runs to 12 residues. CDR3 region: CATNGAEQPQHF. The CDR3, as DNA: TGTGCTACGAACGGGGCGGAACAGCCCCAGCATTTT.

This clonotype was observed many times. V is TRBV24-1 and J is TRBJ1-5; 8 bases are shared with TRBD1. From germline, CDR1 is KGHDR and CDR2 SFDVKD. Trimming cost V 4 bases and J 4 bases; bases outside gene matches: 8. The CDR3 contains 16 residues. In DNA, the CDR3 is TGTGCCACCAGTGAGAAGACAGGGGCGCTAAATCAGCCCCAGCATTTT. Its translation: CATSEKTGALNQPQHF.

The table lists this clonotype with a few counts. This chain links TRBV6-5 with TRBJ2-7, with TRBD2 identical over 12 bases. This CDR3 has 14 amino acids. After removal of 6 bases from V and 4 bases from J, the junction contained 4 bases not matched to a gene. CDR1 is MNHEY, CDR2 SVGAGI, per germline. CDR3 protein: CASSLTSGGYEQYF. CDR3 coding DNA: TGTGCCAGCAGCCTGACTAGCGGGGGTTACGAGCAGTACTTC.

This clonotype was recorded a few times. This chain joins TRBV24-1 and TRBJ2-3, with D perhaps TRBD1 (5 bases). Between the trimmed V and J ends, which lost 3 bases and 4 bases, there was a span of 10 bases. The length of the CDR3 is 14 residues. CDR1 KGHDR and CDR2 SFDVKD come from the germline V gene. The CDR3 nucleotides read TGTGCCACCAGTGATACCGCAGGGCCAGATACGCAGTATTTT. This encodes CATSDTAGPDTQYF.

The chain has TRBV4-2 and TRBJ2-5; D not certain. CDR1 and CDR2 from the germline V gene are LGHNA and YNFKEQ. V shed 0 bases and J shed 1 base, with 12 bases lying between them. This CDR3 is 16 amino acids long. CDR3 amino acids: CASSQERQTPQETQYF. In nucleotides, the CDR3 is TGTGCCAGCAGCCAAGAAAGGCAGACCCCCCAAGAGACCCAGTACTTC.

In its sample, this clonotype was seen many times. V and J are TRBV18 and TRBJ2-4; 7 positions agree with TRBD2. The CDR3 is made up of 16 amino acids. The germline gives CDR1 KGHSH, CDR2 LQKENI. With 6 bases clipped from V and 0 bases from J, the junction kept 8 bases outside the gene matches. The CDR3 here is CASSPTGLLAKNIQYF. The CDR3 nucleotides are TGTGCCAGCTCTCCGACGGGACTACTAGCCAAAAACATTCAGTACTTC.

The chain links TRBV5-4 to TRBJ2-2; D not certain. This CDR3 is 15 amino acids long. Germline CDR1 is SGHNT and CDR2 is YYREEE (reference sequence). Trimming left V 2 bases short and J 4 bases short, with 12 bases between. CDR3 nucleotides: TGTGCCAGCAGCTTCGGGTGGGGTGTCACCGGGGAGCTGTTTTTT. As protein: CASSFGWGVTGELFF.

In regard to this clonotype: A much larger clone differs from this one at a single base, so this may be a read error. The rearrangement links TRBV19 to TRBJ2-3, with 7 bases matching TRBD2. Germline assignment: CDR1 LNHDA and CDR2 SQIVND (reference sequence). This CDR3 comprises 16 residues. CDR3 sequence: CVSSSLEAGRTDTQYF. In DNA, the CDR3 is TGTGTCAGTAGTTCCCTCGAAGCGGGGCGCACAGATACGCAGTATTTT.

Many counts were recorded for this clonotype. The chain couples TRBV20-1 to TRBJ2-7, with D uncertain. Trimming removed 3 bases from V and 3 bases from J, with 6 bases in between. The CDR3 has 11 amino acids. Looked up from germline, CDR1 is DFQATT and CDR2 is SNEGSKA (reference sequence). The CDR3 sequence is CSARSHYEQYF. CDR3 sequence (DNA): TGCAGTGCTAGGTCCCACTACGAGCAGTACTTC.

DNA for the CDR3: TGTGCCAGCTCAGGAACCGGGACAGATGTTTCCAAAAACATTCAGTACTTC. Amino acid sequence: CASSGTGTDVSKNIQYF. The genes are TRBV18 and TRBJ2-4; the match to TRBD1 covers 7 bases. The V gene end was trimmed by 5 bases and the J gene end by 2 bases; junction bases not matched to a gene: 12. The V gene's germline CDR1 is KGHSH and CDR2 LQKENI. CDR3 size: 17 residues.

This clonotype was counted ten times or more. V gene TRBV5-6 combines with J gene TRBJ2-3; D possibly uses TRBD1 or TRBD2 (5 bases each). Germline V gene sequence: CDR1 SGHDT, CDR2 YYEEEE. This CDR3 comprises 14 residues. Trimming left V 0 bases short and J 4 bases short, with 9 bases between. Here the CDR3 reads CASSLERGPDTQYF. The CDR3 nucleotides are TGTGCCAGCAGCTTGGAGAGGGGACCAGATACGCAGTATTTT.

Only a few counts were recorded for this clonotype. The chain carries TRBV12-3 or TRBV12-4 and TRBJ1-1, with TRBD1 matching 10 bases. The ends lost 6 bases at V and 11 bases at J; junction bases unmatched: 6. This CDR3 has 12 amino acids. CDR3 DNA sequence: TGTGCCAGCAGGGGGACAGGGGTCTACGCTTTCTTT. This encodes CASRGTGVYAFF.

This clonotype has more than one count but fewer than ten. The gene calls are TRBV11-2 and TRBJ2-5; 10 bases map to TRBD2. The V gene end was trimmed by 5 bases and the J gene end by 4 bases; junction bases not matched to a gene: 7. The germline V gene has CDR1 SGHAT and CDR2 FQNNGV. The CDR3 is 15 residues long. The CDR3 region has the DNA TGTGCCAGCAGCCGAAGCGGGGGGGCCGGAGAGACCCAGTACTTC. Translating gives CASSRSGGAGETQYF.

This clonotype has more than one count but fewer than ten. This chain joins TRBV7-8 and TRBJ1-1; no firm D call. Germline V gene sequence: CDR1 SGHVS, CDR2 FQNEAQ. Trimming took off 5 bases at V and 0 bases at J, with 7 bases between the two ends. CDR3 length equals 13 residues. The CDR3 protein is CASSPQMNTEAFF. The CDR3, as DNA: TGTGCCAGCAGCCCACAGATGAACACTGAAGCTTTCTTT.

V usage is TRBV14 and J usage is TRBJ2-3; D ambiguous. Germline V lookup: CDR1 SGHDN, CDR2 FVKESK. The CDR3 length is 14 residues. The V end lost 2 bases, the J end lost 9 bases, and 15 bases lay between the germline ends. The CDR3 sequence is CASSQLLDGATQYF. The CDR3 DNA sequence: TGTGCCAGCAGCCAACTCCTCGACGGTGCAACGCAGTATTTT.

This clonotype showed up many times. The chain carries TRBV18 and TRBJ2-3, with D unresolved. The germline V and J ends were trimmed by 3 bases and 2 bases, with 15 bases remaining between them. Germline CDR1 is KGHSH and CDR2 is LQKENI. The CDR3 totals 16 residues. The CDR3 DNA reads TGTGCCAGCTCACCGAGTCGGGCAACTAACACAGATACGCAGTATTTT. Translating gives CASSPSRATNTDTQYF.

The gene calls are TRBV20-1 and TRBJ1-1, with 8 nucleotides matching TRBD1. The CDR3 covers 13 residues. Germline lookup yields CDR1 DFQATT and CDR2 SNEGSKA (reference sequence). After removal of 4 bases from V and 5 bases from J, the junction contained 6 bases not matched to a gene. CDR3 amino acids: CSAKGTGVTEAFF. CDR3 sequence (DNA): TGCAGTGCTAAAGGGACAGGTGTTACTGAAGCTTTCTTT.

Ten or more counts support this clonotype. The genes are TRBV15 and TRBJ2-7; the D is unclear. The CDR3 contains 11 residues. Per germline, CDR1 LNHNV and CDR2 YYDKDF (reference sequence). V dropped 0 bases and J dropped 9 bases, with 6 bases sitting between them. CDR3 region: CATSRDGAQYF. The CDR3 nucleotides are TGTGCCACCAGCAGAGACGGCGCGCAGTACTTC.

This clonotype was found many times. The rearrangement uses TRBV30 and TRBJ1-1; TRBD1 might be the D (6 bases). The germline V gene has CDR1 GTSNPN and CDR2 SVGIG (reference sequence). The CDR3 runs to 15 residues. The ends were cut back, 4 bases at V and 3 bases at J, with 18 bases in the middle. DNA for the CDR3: TGTGCCTGGAATAGGGGGATTCGGGCCGACACTGAAGCTTTCTTT. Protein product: CAWNRGIRADTEAFF.

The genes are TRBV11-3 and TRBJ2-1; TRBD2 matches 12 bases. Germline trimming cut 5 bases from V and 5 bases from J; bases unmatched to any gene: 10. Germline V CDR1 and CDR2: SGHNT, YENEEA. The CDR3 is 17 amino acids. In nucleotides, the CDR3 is TGTGCCAGCAGCCACCCCCAGACTAGCGGGGGCCACAATGAGCAGTTCTTC. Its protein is CASSHPQTSGGHNEQFF.

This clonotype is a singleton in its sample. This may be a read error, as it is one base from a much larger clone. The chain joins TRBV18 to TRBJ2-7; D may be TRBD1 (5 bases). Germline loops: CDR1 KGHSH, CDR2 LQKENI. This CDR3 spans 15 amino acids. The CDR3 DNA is TGTGTCAGCTCACCCAGACCAGACAGCTCCTACGAGCAGTACTTC. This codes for CVSSPRPDSSYEQYF.

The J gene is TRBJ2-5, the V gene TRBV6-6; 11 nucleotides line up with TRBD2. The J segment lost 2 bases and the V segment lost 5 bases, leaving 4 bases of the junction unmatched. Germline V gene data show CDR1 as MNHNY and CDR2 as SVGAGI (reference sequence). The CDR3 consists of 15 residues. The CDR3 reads CASSTLAGGQETQYF. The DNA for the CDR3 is TGTGCCAGCAGTACGTTAGCGGGGGGGCAAGAGACCCAGTACTTC.

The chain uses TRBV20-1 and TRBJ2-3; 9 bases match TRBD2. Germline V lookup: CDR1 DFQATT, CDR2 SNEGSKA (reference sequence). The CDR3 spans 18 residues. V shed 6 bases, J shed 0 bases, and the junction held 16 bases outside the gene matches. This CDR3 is CSALNRRLAVLSTDTQYF. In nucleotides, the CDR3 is TGCAGTGCGTTAAATAGGAGACTAGCGGTGCTTAGCACAGATACGCAGTATTTT.

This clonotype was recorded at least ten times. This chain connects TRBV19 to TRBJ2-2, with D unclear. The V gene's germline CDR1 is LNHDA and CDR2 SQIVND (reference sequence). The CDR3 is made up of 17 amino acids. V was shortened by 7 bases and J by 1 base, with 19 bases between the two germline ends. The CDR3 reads CASTTPPLGLNTGELFF. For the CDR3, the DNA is TGTGCCAGTACTACCCCGCCGCTTGGCCTGAACACCGGGGAGCTGTTTTTT.

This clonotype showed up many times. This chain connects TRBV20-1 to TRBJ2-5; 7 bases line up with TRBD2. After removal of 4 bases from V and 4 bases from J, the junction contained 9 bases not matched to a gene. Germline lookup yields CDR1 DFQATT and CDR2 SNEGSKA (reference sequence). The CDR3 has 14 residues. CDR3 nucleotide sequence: TGCAGTGCTATTCCCAGCGGGGCGCTAGAGACCCAGTACTTC. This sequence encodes CSAIPSGALETQYF.